These 14 T cell receptor beta chains originate from one sample sequenced in a study of shared clonotypes between healthy human individuals. The assay was immunoSEQ multiplex PCR, and TCRdb's table has in-frame clones only and misses some. The repertoire has around 1 million clones, 76% of them found once; the top ten carry 1.5%. Material for sequencing was memory CD4+ T cells sorted from blood. Subset meaning: CD45RA-negative fraction. The receptors stem from a young man in good health.

This chain joins TRBV5-6 and TRBJ2-2; TRBD1 agrees at 10 bases. The germline CDR1 and CDR2 sequences are SGHDT and YYEEEE. This CDR3 has 15 amino acids. With V trimmed by 2 bases and J by 4 bases, 2 bases remained unmatched. CDR3 sequence reads: CASSFGQGVTGELFF. The CDR3 coding sequence is TGTGCCAGCAGCTTCGGACAGGGGGTCACCGGGGAGCTGTTTTTT.

This clone showed up just a few times. The V and J genes are TRBV5-1 and TRBJ1-1; D uncertain. The CDR3 totals 14 residues. Between the trimmed V and J ends, which lost 0 bases and 1 base, there was a span of 7 bases. The germline V gene has CDR1 SGHRS and CDR2 YFSETQ. This chain's CDR3 is CASSLGAGNTEAFF. The CDR3 region has the DNA TGCGCCAGCAGCTTGGGGGCAGGGAACACTGAAGCTTTCTTT.

The CDR3 reads CASSYTGGPYEQYF. The CDR3 coding sequence is TGTGCCAGCAGCTATACAGGGGGCCCCTACGAGCAGTACTTC. The chain employs TRBV11-2 and TRBJ2-7, with 9 bases that match TRBD1. Trimming cost V 4 bases and J 2 bases; bases outside gene matches: 3. The CDR3 loop spans 14 amino acids. Germline assignment: CDR1 SGHAT and CDR2 FQNNGV.

The rearrangement joins TRBV18 to TRBJ2-7; TRBD1 matches at 10 bases. The CDR3 has 14 residues. V lost 6 bases to trimming and J lost 6 bases; unmatched junction nucleotides: 8. Germline V lookup: CDR1 KGHSH, CDR2 LQKENI. This CDR3 reads CASSSGGQGIEQYF. The CDR3 DNA follows: TGTGCCAGCTCGTCCGGGGGACAGGGGATCGAGCAGTACTTC.

CDR3 bases: TGCGCCAGCAGCTTGTCCCCAGGGGCTGGCACAGATACGCAGTATTTT. Translation gives CASSLSPGAGTDTQYF. The gene calls are TRBV5-1 and TRBJ2-3, with D possibly TRBD1 on 6 matching bases. Germline CDR1 SGHRS, CDR2 YFSETQ. The V end was cut by 1 base, the J end by 1 base, with 13 bases between. The CDR3 runs 16 residues.

The V call is TRBV9, the J call TRBJ2-2, with TRBD1 matching 9 bases. This CDR3 has 15 amino acids. Germline V gives CDR1 SGDLS, CDR2 YYNGEE. The V gene end was trimmed by 4 bases and the J gene end by 6 bases; junction bases not matched to a gene: 7. CDR3 loop: CASSTGQGMAGELFF. The CDR3 region has the DNA TGTGCCAGCAGCACCGGACAGGGGATGGCCGGGGAGCTGTTTTTT.

The rearrangement joins TRBV10-3 to TRBJ1-2, with 9 bases fitting TRBD1. The germline gives CDR1 ENHRY, CDR2 SYGVKD. This CDR3 is built from 15 residues. With 3 bases clipped from V and 7 bases from J, the junction kept 9 bases outside the gene matches. CDR3 coding DNA: TGTGCCATCAGTGAATTGCAGGGGACAGGGCCTGGCTACACCTTC. It translates to CAISELQGTGPGYTF.

The chain joins TRBV7-9 to TRBJ2-5; possibly TRBD2 for D (5 bases). The J call is in doubt because the DNA end fits TRBJ2-7 better. Germline V gives CDR1 SEHNR, CDR2 FQNEAQ (reference sequence). The CDR3 runs 15 residues. The CDR3: CASSLVSGKAYEQYF. As DNA, the CDR3 is TGTGCCAGCAGCTTAGTGTCCGGGAAAGCCTACGAGCAGTACTTC.

This clone was observed a handful of times. The V gene is TRBV29-1, the J gene TRBJ2-1, with D uncertain. Germline V gives CDR1 SQVTM, CDR2 ANQGSEA. The CDR3 length is 11 residues. Trimming cost V 5 bases and J 5 bases, with 7 bases left between them. The CDR3 reads CSVSSHNEQFF. Written as DNA, the CDR3 is TGCAGCGTTAGCAGCCACAATGAGCAGTTCTTC.

This clone showed up just once. The chain uses TRBV9 and TRBJ2-1; no clear D. Germline lookup yields CDR1 SGDLS and CDR2 YYNGEE. Deletions cut 6 bases from V and 6 bases from J, with 13 bases between. This CDR3 contains 13 residues. Written as DNA, the CDR3 is TGTGCCAGCAATCCGGCATCGGGCAATGAGCAGTTCTTC. Its protein product is CASNPASGNEQFF. The full variable domain, completed using reference TRBV9 and TRBJ2-1, is DSGVTQTPKHLITATGQRVTLRCSPRSGDLSVYWYQQSLDQGLQFLIQYYNGEERAKGNILERFSAQQFPDLHSELNLSSLELGDSALYFCASNPASGNEQFFGPGTRLTVL.

The chain joins TRBV27 to TRBJ1-5; weak D call: TRBD1 (5 bases). The CDR3 extends over 14 amino acids. Trimming pared 3 bases from V and 7 bases from J, leaving 13 bases between. CDR1 is MNHEY, CDR2 SMNVEV, per germline (reference sequence). The CDR3 spells CASSFGGEHQPQHF. The CDR3, as DNA: TGTGCCAGCAGTTTCGGGGGGGAACACCAGCCCCAGCATTTT.

On this clone itself: A much larger clonotype is one base distant, so this may be a read error. The J gene is TRBJ2-7, the V gene TRBV2; D is ambiguous. V was cut by 4 bases and J by 4 bases, with 5 bases left in between. Germline V lookup: CDR1 SNHLY, CDR2 FYNNEI. The CDR3 has 11 residues. The CDR3 protein is CASSVNYEQYF. CDR3 bases: TGTGCCAGCAGTGTAAATTACGAGCAGTACTTC.

The rearrangement links TRBV10-3 to TRBJ1-2, with D perhaps matching TRBD1 (5 bases). Germline CDR1 ENHRY, CDR2 SYGVKD. Trimming took off 6 bases at V and 7 bases at J, with 18 bases between the two ends. The length of the CDR3 is 14 residues. DNA of the CDR3: TGTGCCATCAGGGACGTGGGGGGAAGTGGTGGCTACACCTTC. It is translated as CAIRDVGGSGGYTF.

This clone was observed a few times. The CDR3: CASSFINYGYTF. CDR3 nucleotide sequence: TGTGCCAGCAGCTTTATTAACTATGGCTACACCTTC. The chain joins TRBV7-9 to TRBJ1-2; D is ambiguous. The germline V gene encodes CDR1 SEHNR and CDR2 FQNEAQ (reference sequence). This CDR3 comprises 12 residues. Trimming took off 3 bases at V and 1 base at J, with 3 bases between the two ends.